This T cell receptor (beta chain) was captured in a study of T cells expressing NK-cell markers. As for the study in general: HCMV seropositivity marked seven of the eight sequenced donors; one was seronegative. Study results and caveats: In roughly six donors, dominant NKG2C+ clonotypes were roughly 1.0-7.0% of CD8+ T cells. Topping the CD3+CD56-NKG2C+ fraction as well were these clonotypes, in four donors.

Comment on this clonotype: Its antigen remains unidentified.

The CDR3 totals 13 residues. Per germline, CDR1 SNHLY and CDR2 FYNNEI. For each CDR3 protein, TCRdb gives one entry from its re-call of the 5' RACE reads, without DNA. The sample includes roughly 390,000 distinct CDR3 sequences. The V and J genes are TRBV2 and TRBJ2-3; TCRdb names TRBD2, which stays unverified in the absence of DNA. The origin of this receptor is a woman in her forties or fifties in good health. The specimen sequenced was blood T cells: a sorted CD56 or NKG2C T cell subset, CD4+ or CD8+ T cells, or bulk PBMC T cells (not recorded which). The CDR3 protein is CASYSETTDTQYF.